This T cell receptor (beta chain) was recorded in a study of cytotoxic CD8 clonotypes in ibrutinib-treated CLL. Overall study: Some 10 relapsed/refractory, more than 14 treatment-naive; some 17 IGHV unmutated.

The CDR3 spans 13 residues. CDR1 is SGHTA, CDR2 FQGNSA, per germline. Trimming left V 2 bases short and J 11 bases short, with 13 bases between. Data came from immunoSEQ multiplex PCR; TCRdb stores just in-frame clones and leaves some out. This sample has 35,000 to 45,000 clones, with roughly three quarters found just once. Study-wide findings and caveats: Researchers report that baseline clonality outpaced age-matched healthy donors and tracked circulating CD8+ T-cell counts. Sustained-remission and progressing patients had different sampling times.

This clone appeared a few times. Its antigen is currently unknown. The V and J genes are TRBV7-2 and TRBJ1-5; weak D call: TRBD1 (5 bases). The clonotype comes from a human donor with chronic lymphocytic leukemia. The sequencing used PBMCs, collected after 12 months of ibrutinib treatment. The CDR3 DNA is TGTGCCAGCAGCTTACAACAGGAGGGCTCCCAGCATTTT. This gives the protein CASSLQQEGSQHF.